One and the same sample provided the 27 T cell receptor beta chains below, sequenced in a study of blood T cell repertoires in COVID-19 (dated by TCRdb to 2020 to 2021). Libraries came from the immunoSEQ multiplex PCR assay. Sourced from immuneACCESS, this table was stored by TCRdb with only in-frame sequences that have V and J called. A share of the clones is absent; for the studies checked, an unresolved V gene accounts for under half, and the remainder has no known explanation. The sample contains 90,000 to 100,000 clones, roughly 80% of them found a single time. The top ten constitute around 4.5% of the sample. The sample taken for sequencing was peripheral blood. Receptors originate from a man aged 55 to 70 with acute or convalescent COVID-19.

The chain combines TRBV18 with TRBJ2-7, with 8 bases matching TRBD1. This CDR3 spans 13 amino acids. Looked up from germline, CDR1 is KGHSH and CDR2 is LQKENI. V trimming: 7 bases; J trimming: 6 bases; junction bases outside the gene matches: 8. CDR3 sequence reads: CASLAGTGGEQYF. In nucleotides, the CDR3 is TGTGCCAGCTTAGCCGGGACAGGAGGCGAGCAGTACTTC. The full variable domain, in which reference TRBV18 and TRBJ2-7 provide the parts outside the CDR3, is NAGVMQNPRHLVRRRGQEARLRCSPMKGHSHVYWYRQLPEEGLKFMVYLQKENIIDESGMPKERFSAEFPKEGPSILRIQQVVRGDSAAYFCASLAGTGGEQYFGPGTRLTVT.

This chain links TRBV10-3 with TRBJ1-2; TRBD1 aligns across 7 bases. The CDR3 covers 13 residues. V lost 2 bases and J lost 4; bases outside the gene matches: 1. The germline gives CDR1 ENHRY, CDR2 SYGVKD. CDR3 in amino acids: CAISEGTAYGYTF. Here the CDR3 DNA reads TGTGCCATCAGTGAGGGGACAGCCTATGGCTACACCTTC.

The chain employs TRBV24-1 and TRBJ1-5; D gene uncertain. V lost 6 bases to trimming and J lost 3 bases, with 11 bases between them. The CDR3 has 14 residues. Germline V CDR1 and CDR2: KGHDR, SFDVKD. The CDR3 region is CATSTQYANQPQHF. The DNA for the CDR3 is TGTGCCACCAGTACCCAGTATGCCAATCAGCCCCAGCATTTT.

This clone appeared once. This chain connects TRBV10-3 to TRBJ2-2; 10 bases match TRBD1. CDR3 size: 14 residues. Germline values: CDR1 ENHRY, CDR2 SYGVKD. V was clipped by 6 bases and J by 7 bases; unmatched bases: 5. As DNA, the CDR3 is TGTGCCATCAGGCCGGGACAGGGGATCGGGGAGCTGTTTTTT. Its protein product is CAIRPGQGIGELFF.

The chain uses TRBV5-5 and TRBJ2-1, with a tentative D call TRBD1 (6 bases). V was cut by 1 base and J by 2 bases, with 10 bases left in between. Germline CDR1 is SGHKS and CDR2 is YYEKEE (reference sequence). The CDR3 totals 15 residues. CDR3 coding DNA: TGTGCCAGCAGCTTGAACAGGGTGACCTACAATGAGCAGTTCTTC. It yields the protein CASSLNRVTYNEQFF.

In this sample, this clone turned up once. The V gene is TRBV5-5, the J gene TRBJ1-2, with D perhaps TRBD1 (5 bases). V lost 7 bases and J lost 8, with 21 bases in between. The CDR3 covers 14 residues. The germline V gene has CDR1 SGHKS and CDR2 YYEKEE (reference sequence). CDR3: CASPPGSAGQGYTF. The CDR3 nucleotides read TGTGCCAGCCCCCCCGGTTCGGCGGGGCAGGGCTACACCTTC.

The V call is TRBV7-2, the J call TRBJ2-5, with a possible D match to TRBD2 (5 bases). This CDR3 contains 14 residues. CDR1 and CDR2 (germline): SGHTA, FQGNSA. With 0 bases removed from V and 4 bases from J, the gap between germline ends came to 9 bases. CDR3 region: CASSLAWESETQYF. The CDR3 bases are TGTGCCAGCAGCTTAGCTTGGGAGTCAGAGACCCAGTACTTC.

This clone was observed at least ten times. The chain recombines TRBV4-2 with TRBJ2-2; TRBD2 matches 8 bases. The CDR3 has 16 residues. Trimming at V came to 4 bases and at J to 4 bases, leaving 8 bases not matched to a gene. Germline values: CDR1 LGHNA, CDR2 YNFKEQ. The CDR3 is CASSLGAGAGTGELFF. DNA for the CDR3: TGTGCCAGCAGCCTGGGAGCGGGGGCGGGCACCGGGGAGCTGTTTTTT.

The DNA for the CDR3 is TGTGCCAGCAGCTTAGCAGCGGAAGGCTCGGGCTACACCTTC. It specifies CASSLAAEGSGYTF. The chain uses TRBV11-2 and TRBJ1-2; D is undetermined. Trimming left V 1 base short and J 8 bases short, with 14 bases between. Germline values: CDR1 SGHAT, CDR2 FQNNGV. The length of the CDR3 is 14 residues.

This chain uses TRBV6-2 or TRBV6-3 with TRBJ2-7; 12 positions agree with TRBD1. The CDR3 loop spans 19 amino acids. The ends lost 2 bases at V and 0 bases at J; junction bases unmatched: 11. Looked up from germline, CDR1 is MNHEY and CDR2 is SVGEGT. The CDR3 DNA is TGTGCCAGCAGTTACCTCTCGGGGACAGGGGGCAAGAGCTCCTACGAGCAGTACTTC. Its translation: CASSYLSGTGGKSSYEQYF.

The chain recombines TRBV4-1 with TRBJ2-3; TRBD2 matches at 13 bases. This CDR3 contains 17 residues. Germline CDR1 and CDR2: MGHRA and YSYEKL. V trimming: 2 bases; J trimming: 5 bases; junction bases outside the gene matches: 7. In DNA form, the CDR3 reads TGCGCCAGCAGCCAACCCACTAGCGGGAGGGCGAAAGATACGCAGTATTTT. Residues: CASSQPTSGRAKDTQYF.

The chain couples TRBV14 to TRBJ2-7; no firm D call. Trimming stripped 0 bases from V and 0 bases from J, with 12 bases between. This CDR3 is 16 amino acids long. The germline V gene has CDR1 SGHDN and CDR2 FVKESK. The CDR3 region has the DNA TGTGCCAGCAGCCAAGATCTTGGCCGGGTCTCCTACGAGCAGTACTTC. Its translation is CASSQDLGRVSYEQYF.

The chain recombines TRBV7-3 with TRBJ2-1; 12 bases align to TRBD2. The CDR3 consists of 16 residues. The V segment lost 4 bases and the J segment 6 bases; nucleotides outside the gene matches: 7. Germline V lookup: CDR1 SGHTA, CDR2 FQGTGA. The DNA of the CDR3 is TGTGCCAGCAGCTCAGACCGACTAGCGGGAGTCAATGAGCAGTTCTTC. It codes for CASSSDRLAGVNEQFF. The whole variable domain, filled in from reference TRBV7-3 and TRBJ2-1, reads GAGVSQTPSNKVTEKGKYVELRCDPISGHTALYWYRQSLGQGPEFLIYFQGTGAADDSGLPNDRFFAVRPEGSVSTLKIQRTERGDSAVYLCASSSDRLAGVNEQFFGPGTRLTVL.

This rearrangement joins TRBV25-1 to TRBJ2-7; D is unresolved. The CDR3 has 15 amino acids. V gave up 7 bases and J gave up 0 bases, with 16 bases separating them. CDR1 is MGHDK and CDR2 is SYGVNS in the germline V gene. This CDR3 reads CASTGSTTGSYEQYF. In DNA form, the CDR3 reads TGTGCCAGCACTGGGTCAACTACCGGCTCCTACGAGCAGTACTTC.

This clone was seen more than once but under ten times. The germline gene is not matched at one end of the junction; a read error may be the cause. This chain joins TRBV27 and TRBJ2-1, with TRBD2 identical over 9 bases. CDR3 length: 12 amino acids. The germline CDR1 and CDR2 sequences are MNHEY and SMNVEV (reference sequence). The CDR3 DNA reads TGTGCCAGCAGTCCCCGCGGGAGGGCCTTTCTCTTC. Translated, it gives CASSPRGRAFLF.

This rearrangement joins TRBV19 to TRBJ2-7; 7 nucleotides align to TRBD1. This CDR3 has 16 residues. The V and J ends lost 5 bases and 0 bases, in that order; junction bases with no gene match: 10. The germline V gene encodes CDR1 LNHDA and CDR2 SQIVND (reference sequence). The CDR3 loop reads CASSATGLGSSYEQYF. The CDR3, as DNA: TGTGCCAGTAGTGCGACAGGGTTGGGAAGCTCCTACGAGCAGTACTTC. The full variable domain, its missing parts supplied by reference TRBV19 and TRBJ2-7, is DGGITQSPKYLFRKEGQNVTLSCEQNLNHDAMYWYRQDPGQGLRLIYYSQIVNDFQKGDIAEGYSVSREKKESFPLTVTSAQKNPTAFYLCASSATGLGSSYEQYFGPGTRLTVT.

The chain couples TRBV27 to TRBJ1-2; TRBD1 matches 9 bases. V shed 5 bases and J 3 bases; nucleotides not matched to a gene: 4. Germline lookup yields CDR1 MNHEY and CDR2 SMNVEV (reference sequence). This CDR3 spans 14 amino acids. CDR3 in amino acids: CASSTRTGDYGYTF. The CDR3 DNA is TGTGCCAGCAGTACCCGGACAGGGGACTATGGCTACACCTTC.

The rearrangement joins TRBV11-3 to TRBJ2-2; 8 bases are a match to TRBD1. Germline assignment: CDR1 SGHNT and CDR2 YENEEA. V lost 5 bases and J lost 2; bases outside the gene matches: 10. The CDR3 loop spans 17 amino acids. The CDR3, as DNA: TGTGCCAGCAGCGACCAGGGGGCCCGCCGTAACACCGGGGAGCTGTTTTTT. Protein sequence: CASSDQGARRNTGELFF.

The V call is TRBV6-5, the J call TRBJ2-2; possible D gene TRBD2, 5 bases. Trimming shortened V by 2 bases and J by 7 bases, and 11 bases separated the two germline ends. The CDR3 runs 14 residues. Germline V gene data show CDR1 as MNHEY and CDR2 as SVGAGI. The CDR3 nucleotides are TGTGCCAGCAGTTACCGGGGATCTCACGGGGAGCTGTTTTTT. It translates to CASSYRGSHGELFF.

V and J are TRBV7-9 and TRBJ2-1; D not certain. The CDR3 sequence is 14 residues long. V was shortened by 1 base and J by 7 bases, with 11 bases between the two germline ends. From germline, CDR1 is SEHNR and CDR2 FQNEAQ (reference sequence). Here the CDR3 reads CASSLVARLNEQFF. DNA for the CDR3: TGTGCCAGCAGCTTAGTGGCGCGACTGAATGAGCAGTTCTTC.

The rearrangement joins TRBV19 to TRBJ2-1, with 9 bases identical to TRBD2. Germline assignment: CDR1 LNHDA and CDR2 SQIVND (reference sequence). V shed 4 bases, J shed 6 bases, and the junction held 7 bases outside the gene matches. The CDR3 contains 15 residues. In nucleotides, the CDR3 is TGTGCCAGTAGTAAAGATAGCGGGAGCGTCAATGAGCAGTTCTTC. This sequence encodes CASSKDSGSVNEQFF.

A single count supports this clone. The genes are TRBV7-6 and TRBJ2-7, with 7 bases lining up with TRBD2. The CDR3 totals 14 residues. Germline V CDR1 and CDR2: SGHVS, FNYEAQ. J was trimmed by 7 bases and V by 1 base; bases with no gene match: 7. The CDR3 region is CASSLDVVAGEQYF. The CDR3, as DNA: TGTGCCAGCAGCTTAGACGTGGTAGCGGGTGAGCAGTACTTC.

The chain is built from TRBV9 and TRBJ2-1; possible D gene TRBD2, 5 bases. The CDR3 is 18 residues long. V was trimmed by 0 bases and J by 0 bases, leaving 16 bases between them. Germline V gives CDR1 SGDLS, CDR2 YYNGEE. CDR3 amino acids: CASSVGARVASSYNEQFF. CDR3 in DNA: TGTGCCAGCAGCGTAGGGGCTAGGGTAGCGAGCTCCTACAATGAGCAGTTCTTC.

The chain employs TRBV28 and TRBJ2-2, with 7 bases identical to TRBD2. CDR1 MDHEN and CDR2 SYDVKM come from the germline V gene. The V gene end was trimmed by 3 bases and the J gene end by 4 bases; junction bases not matched to a gene: 8. The CDR3 contains 16 residues. The chain's CDR3 is CASSFGGRKVTGELFF. The CDR3 DNA follows: TGTGCCAGCAGTTTCGGCGGGAGAAAGGTCACCGGGGAGCTGTTTTTT.

The CDR3 region is CASSLRLHNEQFF. DNA for the CDR3: TGCGCCAGCAGCTTGAGACTCCACAATGAGCAGTTCTTC. This chain joins TRBV5-1 and TRBJ2-1, with D uncertain. V was cut by 1 base and J by 5 bases, with 7 bases left in between. Germline lookup yields CDR1 SGHRS and CDR2 YFSETQ. The CDR3 has 13 residues.

V and J are TRBV7-6 and TRBJ2-3, with a weak D call TRBD2 (5 bases). The V end was cut by 5 bases, the J end by 0 bases, with 12 bases between. Germline V gene lookup returns CDR1 SGHVS and CDR2 FNYEAQ. There are 15 residues in the CDR3. The CDR3 loop reads CASSRSGGSTDTQYF. The CDR3 coding sequence is TGTGCCAGCAGCCGGAGCGGAGGCAGCACAGATACGCAGTATTTT.

The chain carries TRBV6-2 or TRBV6-3 and TRBJ2-1; 12 bases map to TRBD2. The CDR3 has 19 amino acids. The germline V gene encodes CDR1 MNHEY and CDR2 SVGEGT. V lost 0 bases to trimming and J lost 1 base; unmatched junction nucleotides: 7. DNA for the CDR3: TGTGCCAGCAGTTACTCGCCTAGCGGGAGGGCCGTATCCTACAATGAGCAGTTCTTC. It encodes CASSYSPSGRAVSYNEQFF.